This T cell receptor (beta chain) was observed in a study of T cells and Merkel cell carcinoma outcomes. The CDR3 runs 16 residues. CDR1 is SGHRS, CDR2 YFSETQ, per germline. Trimming left V 6 bases short and J 8 bases short, with 24 bases between. Sequencing was performed with immunoSEQ multiplex PCR; in TCRdb, only in-frame clones are kept and a portion is missing. The data hold roughly 14,000 clones, with around 87% observed a single time. This clone was picked up a small number of times. Its antigen is still unknown. General study points: Reportedly, T-cell repertoire with density predicts Merkel cell carcinoma outcomes.

What was sequenced was tumor tissue from Merkel cell carcinoma. The clonotype comes from a human donor with Merkel cell carcinoma. The chain uses TRBV5-1 and TRBJ2-4, with a tentative D call TRBD2 (6 bases). The DNA of the CDR3 is TGCGCCAGCAAATTTGGGTCTAGCGAATACCGGGACATTCAGTACTTC. Protein: CASKFGSSEYRDIQYF.